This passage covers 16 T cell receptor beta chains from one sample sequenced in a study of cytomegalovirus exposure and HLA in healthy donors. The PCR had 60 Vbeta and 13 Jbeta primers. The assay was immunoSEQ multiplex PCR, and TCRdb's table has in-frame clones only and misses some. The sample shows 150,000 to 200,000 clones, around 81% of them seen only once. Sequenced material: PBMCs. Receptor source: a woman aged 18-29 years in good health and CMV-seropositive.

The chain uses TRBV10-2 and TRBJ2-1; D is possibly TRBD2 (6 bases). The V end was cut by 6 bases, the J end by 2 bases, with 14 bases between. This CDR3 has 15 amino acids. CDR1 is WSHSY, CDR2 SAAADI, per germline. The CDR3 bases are TGCGCCAGCAGATCTCCTAGCGCTACCTACAATGAGCAGTTCTTC. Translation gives CASRSPSATYNEQFF.

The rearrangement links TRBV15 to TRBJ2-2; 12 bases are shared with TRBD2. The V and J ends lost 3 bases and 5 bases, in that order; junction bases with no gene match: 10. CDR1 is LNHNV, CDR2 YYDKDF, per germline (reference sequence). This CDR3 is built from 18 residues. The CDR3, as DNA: TGTGCCACCAGCAGGGGACCTAGCGGGGGGGCCTTAACCGGGGAGCTGTTTTTT. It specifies CATSRGPSGGALTGELFF. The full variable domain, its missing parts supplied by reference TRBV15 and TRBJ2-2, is DAMVIQNPRYQVTQFGKPVTLSCSQTLNHNVMYWYQQKSSQAPKLLFHYYDKDFNNEADTPDNFQSRRPNTSFCFLDIRSPGLGDTAMYLCATSRGPSGGALTGELFFGEGSRLTVL.

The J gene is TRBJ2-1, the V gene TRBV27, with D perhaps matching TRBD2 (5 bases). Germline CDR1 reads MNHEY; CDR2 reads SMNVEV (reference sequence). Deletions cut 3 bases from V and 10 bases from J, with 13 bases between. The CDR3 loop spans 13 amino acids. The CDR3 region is CASSFSEGWEQFF. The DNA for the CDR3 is TGTGCCAGCAGTTTTTCCGAGGGATGGGAGCAGTTCTTC.

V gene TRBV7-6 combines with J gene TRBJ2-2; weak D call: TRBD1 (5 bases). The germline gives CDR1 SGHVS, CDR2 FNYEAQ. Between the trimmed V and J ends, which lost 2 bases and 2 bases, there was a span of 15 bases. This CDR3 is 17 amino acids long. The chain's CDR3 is CASSLQARTLNTGELFF. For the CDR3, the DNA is TGTGCCAGCAGCTTACAGGCCCGGACATTAAACACCGGGGAGCTGTTTTTT.

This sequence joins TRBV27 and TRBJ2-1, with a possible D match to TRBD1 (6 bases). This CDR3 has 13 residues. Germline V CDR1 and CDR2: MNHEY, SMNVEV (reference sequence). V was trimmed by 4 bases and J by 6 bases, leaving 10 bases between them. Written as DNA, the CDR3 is TGTGCCAGCAGTTCAAAGACAGGCAATGAGCAGTTCTTC. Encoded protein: CASSSKTGNEQFF.

This CDR3 is CASSLYSGPNNEQFF. The CDR3 nucleotides are TGTGCCAGCAGCTTATATAGCGGCCCCAACAATGAGCAGTTCTTC. This chain uses TRBV7-3 with TRBJ2-1, with D possibly TRBD2 on 6 matching bases. Germline CDR1 reads SGHTA; CDR2 reads FQGTGA. The V gene lost 2 bases and the J gene lost 5 bases, with 13 bases spanning the gap. CDR3 size: 15 residues.

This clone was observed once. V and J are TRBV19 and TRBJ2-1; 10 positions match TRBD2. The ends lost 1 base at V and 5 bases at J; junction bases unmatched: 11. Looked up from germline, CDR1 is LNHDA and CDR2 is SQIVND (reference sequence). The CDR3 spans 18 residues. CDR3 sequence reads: CASSIGGSGGLGNNEQFF. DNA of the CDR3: TGTGCCAGTAGTATAGGGGGTAGCGGGGGGCTGGGAAACAATGAGCAGTTCTTC.

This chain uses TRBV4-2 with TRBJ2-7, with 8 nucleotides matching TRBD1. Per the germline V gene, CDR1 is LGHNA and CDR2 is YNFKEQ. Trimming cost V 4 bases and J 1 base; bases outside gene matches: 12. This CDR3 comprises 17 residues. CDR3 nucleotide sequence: TGTGCCAGCAGCCTGCAGGGGGCGCCGGCCAATTCCTACGAGCAGTACTTC. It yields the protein CASSLQGAPANSYEQYF.

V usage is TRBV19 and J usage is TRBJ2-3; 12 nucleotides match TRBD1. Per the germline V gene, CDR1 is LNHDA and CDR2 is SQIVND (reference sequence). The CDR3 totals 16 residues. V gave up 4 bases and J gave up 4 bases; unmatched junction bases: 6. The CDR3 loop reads CASSRGTGGGSDTQYF. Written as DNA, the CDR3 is TGTGCCAGTAGTAGAGGGACAGGGGGCGGGTCAGATACGCAGTATTTT.

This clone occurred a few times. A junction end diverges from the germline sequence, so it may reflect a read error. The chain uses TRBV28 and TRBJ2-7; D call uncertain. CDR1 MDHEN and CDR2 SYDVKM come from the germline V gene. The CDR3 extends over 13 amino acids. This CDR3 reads CVSKQKAAYEQYF. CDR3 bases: TGTGTCAGCAAGCAGAAGGCGGCATACGAGCAGTACTTC.

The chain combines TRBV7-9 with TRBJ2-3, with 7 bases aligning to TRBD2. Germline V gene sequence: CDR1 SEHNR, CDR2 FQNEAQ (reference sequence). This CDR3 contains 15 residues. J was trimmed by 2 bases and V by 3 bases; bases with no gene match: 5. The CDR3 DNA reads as TGTGCCAGCAGCTTCGGCGGGGGTGACACAGATACGCAGTATTTT. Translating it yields CASSFGGGDTDTQYF.

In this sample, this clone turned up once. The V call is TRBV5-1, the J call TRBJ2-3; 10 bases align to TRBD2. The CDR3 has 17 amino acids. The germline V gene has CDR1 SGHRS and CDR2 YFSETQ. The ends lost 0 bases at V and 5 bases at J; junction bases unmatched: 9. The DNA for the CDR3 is TGCGCCAGCAGCTTGGCCCCCCTAGCGGGGGCGGAAGATACGCAGTATTTT. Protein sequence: CASSLAPLAGAEDTQYF. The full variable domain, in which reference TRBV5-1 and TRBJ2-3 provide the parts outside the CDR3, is KAGVTQTPRYLIKTRGQQVTLSCSPISGHRSVSWYQQTPGQGLQFLFEYFSETQRNKGNFPGRFSGRQFSNSRSEMNVSTLELGDSALYLCASSLAPLAGAEDTQYFGPGTRLTVL.

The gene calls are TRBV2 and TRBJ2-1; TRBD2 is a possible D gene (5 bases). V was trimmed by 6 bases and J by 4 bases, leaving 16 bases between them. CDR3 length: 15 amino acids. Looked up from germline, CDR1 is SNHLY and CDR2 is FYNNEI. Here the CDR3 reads CASSVGDREYNEQFF. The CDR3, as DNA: TGTGCCAGCAGCGTCGGGGATAGGGAATACAATGAGCAGTTCTTC. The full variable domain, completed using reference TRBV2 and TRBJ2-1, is EPEVTQTPSHQVTQMGQEVILRCVPISNHLYFYWYRQILGQKVEFLVSFYNNEISEKSEIFDDQFSVERPDGSNFTLKIRSTKLEDSAMYFCASSVGDREYNEQFFGPGTRLTVL.

The CDR3 region has the DNA TGTGCTAGTGGTTTGCAACAGGGTTCGGCCGGGGAGCTGTTTTTT. Translation gives CASGLQQGSAGELFF. This rearrangement joins TRBV12-5 to TRBJ2-2; maybe TRBD1 (6 bases). V lost 2 bases and J 6 bases, leaving 13 bases between the germline ends. CDR3 length: 15 residues. The germline V gene has CDR1 LGHNT and CDR2 FRNRAP.

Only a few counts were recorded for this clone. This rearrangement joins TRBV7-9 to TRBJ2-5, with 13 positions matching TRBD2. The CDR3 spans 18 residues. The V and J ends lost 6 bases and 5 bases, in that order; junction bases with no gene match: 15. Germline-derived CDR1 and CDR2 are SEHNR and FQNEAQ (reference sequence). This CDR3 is CASSFLGLAGVTWETQYF. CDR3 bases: TGTGCCAGCAGTTTTTTAGGACTAGCGGGGGTGACCTGGGAGACCCAGTACTTC.

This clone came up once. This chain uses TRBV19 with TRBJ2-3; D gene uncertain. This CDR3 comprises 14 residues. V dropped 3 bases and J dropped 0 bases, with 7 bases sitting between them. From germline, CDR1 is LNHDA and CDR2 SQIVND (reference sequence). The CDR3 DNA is TGTGCCAGTAGTATCGGTCGGAGCACAGATACGCAGTATTTT. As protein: CASSIGRSTDTQYF. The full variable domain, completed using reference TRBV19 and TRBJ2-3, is DGGITQSPKYLFRKEGQNVTLSCEQNLNHDAMYWYRQDPGQGLRLIYYSQIVNDFQKGDIAEGYSVSREKKESFPLTVTSAQKNPTAFYLCASSIGRSTDTQYFGPGTRLTVL.